A selection of T cell receptor beta chains follows, all from one sample in a study of post-analysis software for immune sequencing data. TCRdb reprocessed the PCR reads with MiXCR, giving one entry per CDR3 protein. The sample lists hundreds of thousands of distinct CDR3 sequences, approximately 60% occurring once. The sample consisted of blood. The source is a girl aged 2 to 10 with multiple sclerosis. Each CDR3 is given with its conserved first and last residue. The D gene is left open where the match is weak. Clone size is stated in some rows and not others, as once, few, many or a class when expanded.

j_call: TRBJ1-6; v_call: TRBV15; clone_size: -; d_call: -; cdr3_nt: TGTGCCACCAGCAGAGAAAAGGACTGGATCAGTAATTCACCCCTCCACTTT; cdr3_aa: CATSREKDWISNSPLHF
j_call: TRBJ1-5; v_call: TRBV7-6; clone_size: -; d_call: -; cdr3_nt: TGTGCCAGCAGCTTAGGCACAGGCGCTTATCAGCCCCAGCATTTT; cdr3_aa: CASSLGTGAYQPQHF
j_call: TRBJ2-4; v_call: TRBV29-1; clone_size: few; d_call: -; cdr3_nt: TGCAGCGTTGAGGCAGCAAACATTCAGTACTTC; cdr3_aa: CSVEAANIQYF
j_call: TRBJ1-6; v_call: TRBV30; clone_size: -; d_call: TRBD1; cdr3_nt: TGTGCCGGCCACGACAGGGCAAGTTCACCCCTCCACTTT; cdr3_aa: CAGHDRASSPLHF
j_call: TRBJ2-1; v_call: TRBV7-9; clone_size: -; d_call: TRBD1; cdr3_nt: TGTGCCAGCAGCTGGTACAGGGGGTACGAGCAGTTCTTC; cdr3_aa: CASSWYRGYEQFF
j_call: TRBJ2-5; v_call: TRBV29-1; clone_size: -; d_call: TRBD1; cdr3_nt: TGCAGCGGCCGGACAGGGAACCAAGAGACCCAGTACTTC; cdr3_aa: CSGRTGNQETQYF
j_call: TRBJ2-3; v_call: TRBV4-2; clone_size: -; d_call: TRBD2; cdr3_nt: TGTGCCAGCAGCCAAGATCCTAGCGGGGGAGCCGCCACCACAGATACGCAGTATTTT; cdr3_aa: CASSQDPSGGAATTDTQYF
j_call: TRBJ1-2; v_call: TRBV20-1; clone_size: -; d_call: TRBD1; cdr3_nt: TGCAGTGCTAGAGATCCGTTGACAGGGAATGCAGGCTATGGCTACACCTTC; cdr3_aa: CSARDPLTGNAGYGYTF
j_call: TRBJ2-7; v_call: TRBV7-9; clone_size: -; d_call: TRBD1; cdr3_nt: TGTGCCAGCAGCCCTCTCGGACAGGGGCGCTACGAGCAGTACTTC; cdr3_aa: CASSPLGQGRYEQYF
j_call: TRBJ2-1; v_call: TRBV20-1; clone_size: -; d_call: -; cdr3_nt: TGCAGTGCTAGAGCGAAGGGGCCTAAATACAATGAGCAGTTCTTC; cdr3_aa: CSARAKGPKYNEQFF
j_call: TRBJ2-1; v_call: TRBV5-1; clone_size: -; d_call: TRBD2; cdr3_nt: TGCGCCAGCAGCTTGGCCGAGGGAGGGCCCCCTGAGCAGTTCTTC; cdr3_aa: CASSLAEGGPPEQFF
j_call: TRBJ2-5; v_call: TRBV20-1; clone_size: few; d_call: -; cdr3_nt: TGCAGTGCATTTTGGGGAGAGACCCAGTACTTC; cdr3_aa: CSAFWGETQYF
j_call: TRBJ2-1; v_call: TRBV29-1; clone_size: -; d_call: TRBD1; cdr3_nt: TGCAGCGCTCGACAGGGCAAAGTCTCCGGCGACAATGAGCAGTTCTTC; cdr3_aa: CSARQGKVSGDNEQFF
j_call: TRBJ2-5; v_call: TRBV5-1; clone_size: few; d_call: -; cdr3_nt: TGCGCCAGCAGCTTGGTTGGTACCAAAGAGACCCAGTACTTC; cdr3_aa: CASSLVGTKETQYF
j_call: TRBJ2-1; v_call: TRBV10-3; clone_size: -; d_call: TRBD1; cdr3_nt: TGTGCCATCAGGGAGGCCGGGACAGGGGGTGAGCAGTTCTTC; cdr3_aa: CAIREAGTGGEQFF
j_call: TRBJ2-5; v_call: TRBV29-1; clone_size: -; d_call: TRBD2; cdr3_nt: TGCAGCGTTTTTGTAGCGGGAGTACCCATCCAAGAGACCCAGTACTTC; cdr3_aa: CSVFVAGVPIQETQYF
j_call: TRBJ2-1; v_call: TRBV15; clone_size: -; d_call: -; cdr3_nt: TGTGCCACCAGCAGAGTGGGCAGCTCCTACAATGAGCAGTTCTTC; cdr3_aa: CATSRVGSSYNEQFF
j_call: TRBJ2-7; v_call: TRBV27; clone_size: -; d_call: -; cdr3_nt: TGTGCCAGCAGTTTCAGTTTCGGGTCCTCCTCCTACGAGCAGTACTTC; cdr3_aa: CASSFSFGSSSYEQYF
j_call: TRBJ2-7; v_call: TRBV29-1; clone_size: -; d_call: -; cdr3_nt: TGCAGCGGTGGACTGTCCTACGAGCAGTACTTC; cdr3_aa: CSGGLSYEQYF
j_call: TRBJ1-4; v_call: TRBV7-2; clone_size: few; d_call: TRBD1; cdr3_nt: TGTGCCAGCAGCTTAGCGGGGGCAGGGGGCGGACTGTTTTTT; cdr3_aa: CASSLAGAGGGLFF
j_call: TRBJ1-6; v_call: TRBV3-1; clone_size: few; d_call: TRBD1; cdr3_nt: TGTGCCAGCAGCCATGTGACAGGGGAGTCCTATAATTCACCCCTCCACTTT; cdr3_aa: CASSHVTGESYNSPLHF
j_call: TRBJ1-5; v_call: TRBV24-1; clone_size: -; d_call: -; cdr3_nt: TGTGCCACCAATCGGGACAGCAATCAGCCCCAGCATTTT; cdr3_aa: CATNRDSNQPQHF
j_call: TRBJ2-1; v_call: TRBV5-1; clone_size: -; d_call: TRBD2; cdr3_nt: TGCGCCAGCAGCGGGCAGGCTAGCGGAGCTTACAATGAGCAGTTCTTC; cdr3_aa: CASSGQASGAYNEQFF
j_call: TRBJ2-7; v_call: TRBV25-1; clone_size: few; d_call: -; cdr3_nt: TGTGCCAGCAGTGAGCCTACGAACTACGAGCAGTACTTC; cdr3_aa: CASSEPTNYEQYF
j_call: TRBJ1-4; v_call: TRBV6-5; clone_size: -; d_call: -; cdr3_nt: TGTGCCAGCAGTTACGAATATAATGAAAAACTGTTTTTT; cdr3_aa: CASSYEYNEKLFF
j_call: TRBJ2-1; v_call: TRBV29-1; clone_size: few; d_call: TRBD2; cdr3_nt: TGCAGCGGTCTAGCGGGAGGGTACTACAATGAGCAGTTCTTC; cdr3_aa: CSGLAGGYYNEQFF
j_call: TRBJ1-1; v_call: TRBV7-2; clone_size: -; d_call: TRBD1; cdr3_nt: TGTGCCAGCAGCGCCGGACAGGTTCTCATGAACACTGAAGCTTTCTTT; cdr3_aa: CASSAGQVLMNTEAFF
j_call: TRBJ2-5; v_call: TRBV7-3; clone_size: once; d_call: -; cdr3_nt: TGTGCCAGCAGCTTGACCGGGACGGGAGAGACCCAGTACTTC; cdr3_aa: CASSLTGTGETQYF
j_call: TRBJ1-2; v_call: TRBV7-2; clone_size: -; d_call: -; cdr3_nt: TGCGCCAGCAGCTTAGGGCGAGGGGGGCTGAACTATGGCTACACCTTC; cdr3_aa: CASSLGRGGLNYGYTF
j_call: TRBJ2-7; v_call: TRBV6-4; clone_size: -; d_call: -; cdr3_nt: TGTGCCAGTCTGTGGCGCAAAAACGAGCAGTACTTC; cdr3_aa: CASLWRKNEQYF
j_call: TRBJ2-3; v_call: TRBV12-3/TRBV12-4; clone_size: -; d_call: TRBD1; cdr3_nt: TGTGCCAGCAGTTCAGACAGGGGTTCCCCAGATACGCAGTATTTT; cdr3_aa: CASSSDRGSPDTQYF
j_call: TRBJ2-7; v_call: TRBV7-9; clone_size: -; d_call: -; cdr3_nt: TGTGCCAGCAGCTTAGCGCTATCGGGGGGCGCGGAAGAGCAGTACTTC; cdr3_aa: CASSLALSGGAEEQYF
j_call: TRBJ1-4; v_call: TRBV29-1; clone_size: -; d_call: -; cdr3_nt: TGCAGCGGTACCGACAGCCGGAATGAAAAACTGTTTTTT; cdr3_aa: CSGTDSRNEKLFF
j_call: TRBJ2-7; v_call: TRBV6-1; clone_size: -; d_call: -; cdr3_nt: TGTGCCAGCAGTGCGGGGGGCAGTACCTACGAGCAGTACTTC; cdr3_aa: CASSAGGSTYEQYF
j_call: TRBJ1-6; v_call: TRBV6-5; clone_size: -; d_call: -; cdr3_nt: TGTGCCAGCAGTTACTCGACCCTTACCTATAATTCACCCCTCCACTTT; cdr3_aa: CASSYSTLTYNSPLHF
j_call: TRBJ1-2; v_call: TRBV7-2; clone_size: once; d_call: TRBD1; cdr3_nt: TGTGGCAGCAGCTCCCGGGACAGCTATGGCTACACCTTC; cdr3_aa: CGSSSRDSYGYTF
j_call: TRBJ1-2; v_call: TRBV5-1; clone_size: -; d_call: TRBD1; cdr3_nt: TGCGCCAGCAGCTTTGCGGGACAGGGTTACTATGGCTACACCTTC; cdr3_aa: CASSFAGQGYYGYTF
j_call: TRBJ2-6; v_call: TRBV20-1; clone_size: -; d_call: -; cdr3_nt: TGCAGTGCTAGGCAAGGGCCTGGGGCCAACGTCCTGACTTTC; cdr3_aa: CSARQGPGANVLTF
j_call: TRBJ2-1; v_call: TRBV4-1; clone_size: -; d_call: -; cdr3_nt: TGCGCCAGCAGCCAAGATACAAATGAGCAGTTCTTC; cdr3_aa: CASSQDTNEQFF
j_call: TRBJ2-3; v_call: TRBV9; clone_size: -; d_call: -; cdr3_nt: TGTGCCAGCAGCGTAGGGGGCCAACCCACAGATACGCAGTATTTT; cdr3_aa: CASSVGGQPTDTQYF
j_call: TRBJ1-1; v_call: TRBV7-2; clone_size: few; d_call: TRBD1; cdr3_nt: TGTGCCAGCAGCTTAAGAGGACAGGGGGCGTTTGAAGCTTTCTTT; cdr3_aa: CASSLRGQGAFEAFF
j_call: TRBJ2-3; v_call: TRBV20-1; clone_size: few; d_call: -; cdr3_nt: TGCAGTGCTAGATATGAGGTGGAGTATTTT; cdr3_aa: CSARYEVEYF
j_call: TRBJ2-2; v_call: TRBV7-6; clone_size: -; d_call: -; cdr3_nt: TGTGCCAGCAGCTTTAGCGGCGCCGGGGAGCTGTTTTTT; cdr3_aa: CASSFSGAGELFF
j_call: TRBJ2-2; v_call: TRBV20-1; clone_size: -; d_call: -; cdr3_nt: TGCAGTGCTAGAGATGCGGGGCAGGGCCGTACCGGGGAGCTGTTTTTT; cdr3_aa: CSARDAGQGRTGELFF
j_call: TRBJ1-1; v_call: TRBV29-1; clone_size: -; d_call: -; cdr3_nt: TGCAGCGTTGTAAGGGGATTAAACACTGAAGCTTTCTTT; cdr3_aa: CSVVRGLNTEAFF
j_call: TRBJ2-7; v_call: TRBV2; clone_size: -; d_call: -; cdr3_nt: TGTGCCAGCAGTGGTGGCCAGAACTCCTACGAGCAGTACTTC; cdr3_aa: CASSGGQNSYEQYF
j_call: TRBJ2-1; v_call: TRBV20-1; clone_size: -; d_call: TRBD2; cdr3_nt: TGCAGTCCGAGCGGGGGGGCGACGGGTGAGCAGTTCTTC; cdr3_aa: CSPSGGATGEQFF
j_call: TRBJ2-1; v_call: TRBV27; clone_size: -; d_call: -; cdr3_nt: TGTGCCAGCAGTTTTAAGGGGACTCATCAACTTCAACGACACAATGAGCAGTTCTTC; cdr3_aa: CASSFKGTHQLQRHNEQFF
j_call: TRBJ2-4; v_call: TRBV20-1; clone_size: -; d_call: -; cdr3_nt: TGCAGTGCTAGTGAGGACAATGACATTCAGTACTTC; cdr3_aa: CSASEDNDIQYF
j_call: TRBJ2-1; v_call: TRBV4-1; clone_size: -; d_call: TRBD1; cdr3_nt: TGCGCCAGCAGCCAAGATCCTTTTGCGGGACAGGGAGACAATGAGCAGTTCTTC; cdr3_aa: CASSQDPFAGQGDNEQFF
j_call: TRBJ1-5; v_call: TRBV7-2; clone_size: -; d_call: -; cdr3_nt: TGTGCCAGCAGCTTAGTCATGACGCGTGATCAGCCCCAGCATTTT; cdr3_aa: CASSLVMTRDQPQHF
j_call: TRBJ2-1; v_call: TRBV7-9; clone_size: -; d_call: -; cdr3_nt: TGTGCCGGAAGCCGAGGCTCCTACAATGAGCAGTTCTTC; cdr3_aa: CAGSRGSYNEQFF
j_call: TRBJ2-2; v_call: TRBV29-1; clone_size: -; d_call: -; cdr3_nt: TGCAGCGTTGTTACAGTCGGGGAGCGGTTTTTT; cdr3_aa: CSVVTVGERFF
j_call: TRBJ1-2; v_call: TRBV2; clone_size: -; d_call: -; cdr3_nt: TGTGCCAGCAGATTGGACGGGACTAACTATGGCTACACCTTC; cdr3_aa: CASRLDGTNYGYTF
j_call: TRBJ2-7; v_call: TRBV6-6; clone_size: -; d_call: -; cdr3_nt: TGTGCCAGCAGTTACTCGGGCGGACTGTGGGCCTACGAGCAGTACTTC; cdr3_aa: CASSYSGGLWAYEQYF
j_call: TRBJ2-7; v_call: TRBV6-2/TRBV6-3; clone_size: -; d_call: TRBD1; cdr3_nt: TGTGCCAGCTCCGGGACAGAGTTCTCCTACGAGCAGTACTTC; cdr3_aa: CASSGTEFSYEQYF
j_call: TRBJ2-6; v_call: TRBV7-9; clone_size: -; d_call: -; cdr3_nt: TGTGCCAGCAGCCGACCGAAAAATCGGGGGAACTCTGGGGCCAACGTCCTGACTTTC; cdr3_aa: CASSRPKNRGNSGANVLTF
j_call: TRBJ1-2; v_call: TRBV9; clone_size: -; d_call: -; cdr3_nt: TGTGCCAGCAGCGTGGGGGCGATTGGTTGGGATGGCTACACCTTC; cdr3_aa: CASSVGAIGWDGYTF
j_call: TRBJ2-4; v_call: TRBV20-1; clone_size: once; d_call: -; cdr3_nt: TGCAGTGCTAGAGGTGCCACAGGGAAGGGGGCCAAAAACATTCAGTACTTC; cdr3_aa: CSARGATGKGAKNIQYF